This is a list of T cell receptor beta chains from one sample in a study of blood T cell repertoires in COVID-19. Clones were read by immunoSEQ multiplex PCR, and TCRdb kept only the in-frame ones, dropping some. The sample includes 240,000 or so clones, more than 75% seen only once; the top ten take 6% to 9%. Sequencing was performed on peripheral blood. These receptor sequences come from a woman aged 70-85 years with active or convalescent COVID-19. Each CDR3 is given with its conserved first and last residue. The order of the fields is clone size, V gene, J gene, D gene, CDR3 DNA, CDR3 protein. The D gene is left open where the match is weak. Clone size is given for some rows only: seen once, a few or many times, or a class if the clone is expanded.

clone size: .; V gene: TRBV6-2/TRBV6-3; J gene: TRBJ1-1; D gene: TRBD1; CDR3 DNA: TGTGCCAGCAGTTCAGGGGGCACTGAAGCTTTCTTT; CDR3 protein: CASSSGGTEAFF
clone size: .; V gene: TRBV10-3; J gene: TRBJ2-1; D gene: TRBD1; CDR3 DNA: TGTGCCACCGACAGGGGGCCGGAGCATGAGCAGTTCTTC; CDR3 protein: CATDRGPEHEQFF
clone size: .; V gene: TRBV3-1/TRBV3-2; J gene: TRBJ1-6; D gene: .; CDR3 DNA: TGTGCCAGCAGCCCCCTTAAAAACGGGTCACCCCTCCACTTT; CDR3 protein: CASSPLKNGSPLHF
clone size: .; V gene: TRBV7-9; J gene: TRBJ2-7; D gene: TRBD1; CDR3 DNA: TGTGCCAGTTCGGGACAGGGCTACGAGCAGTACTTC; CDR3 protein: CASSGQGYEQYF
clone size: .; V gene: TRBV6-2/TRBV6-3; J gene: TRBJ2-7; D gene: .; CDR3 DNA: TGTGCCAGCAGTTTGACTCGACAGGCCCCAACCTACGAGCAGTACTTC; CDR3 protein: CASSLTRQAPTYEQYF
clone size: .; V gene: TRBV4-3; J gene: TRBJ1-1; D gene: .; CDR3 DNA: TGCGCCAGCAGCCAGGATGCCGGGTTGGGGAACACTGAAGCTTTCTTT; CDR3 protein: CASSQDAGLGNTEAFF
clone size: .; V gene: TRBV5-1; J gene: TRBJ2-7; D gene: .; CDR3 DNA: TGCGCCAGCAGCCAGGGATATCCCTCCGAGCAGTACTTC; CDR3 protein: CASSQGYPSEQYF
clone size: once; V gene: TRBV19; J gene: TRBJ1-2; D gene: TRBD1; CDR3 DNA: TGTGCCAGTAGTATAAATACAGGGGCAGCCTATGGCTACACCTTC; CDR3 protein: CASSINTGAAYGYTF
clone size: .; V gene: TRBV6-5; J gene: TRBJ1-5; D gene: .; CDR3 DNA: TGTGCCAGCAGTTGGGGTAGCGGAAGCAATCAGCCCCAGCATTTT; CDR3 protein: CASSWGSGSNQPQHF
clone size: .; V gene: TRBV18; J gene: TRBJ2-7; D gene: TRBD1; CDR3 DNA: TGTGCCAGCTCACTTTCGACGGCAGGGGGCGAGCAGTACTTC; CDR3 protein: CASSLSTAGGEQYF
clone size: .; V gene: TRBV2; J gene: TRBJ1-5; D gene: TRBD1; CDR3 DNA: TGTGCCGGATCCTTGGCCGGGACAGGGGGGGATCAGCCCCAGCATTTT; CDR3 protein: CAGSLAGTGGDQPQHF
clone size: .; V gene: TRBV6-2/TRBV6-3; J gene: TRBJ1-1; D gene: .; CDR3 DNA: TGTGCCAGCAGTTCCTACAGGGTACCCCAAGCTTTCTTT; CDR3 protein: CASSSYRVPQAFF
clone size: once; V gene: TRBV14; J gene: TRBJ2-2; D gene: .; CDR3 DNA: TGTGCCAGCAGCCGGGGCGACCTCACCGGGGAGCTGTTTTTT; CDR3 protein: CASSRGDLTGELFF
clone size: .; V gene: TRBV5-5; J gene: TRBJ1-3; D gene: .; CDR3 DNA: TGTGCCAGCAGCTTGGTAGGGGCTGGTGGAAACACCATATATTTT; CDR3 protein: CASSLVGAGGNTIYF
clone size: .; V gene: TRBV12-5; J gene: TRBJ2-3; D gene: TRBD1; CDR3 DNA: TGTGCTAGTGTCGGACAGGTACAAACTACGCAGTATTTT; CDR3 protein: CASVGQVQTTQYF
clone size: .; V gene: TRBV7-8; J gene: TRBJ1-1; D gene: .; CDR3 DNA: TGTGCCAGCAGCCCCGCGGTGGGGGCGCGTATTCTGAACACTGAAGCTTTCTTT; CDR3 protein: CASSPAVGARILNTEAFF
clone size: .; V gene: TRBV7-8; J gene: TRBJ2-3; D gene: TRBD2; CDR3 DNA: TGTGCCAGCAGCTCTCTGACAGGGGGCGGACTAGCGGGGGCCCCGGGGGATACGCAGTATTTT; CDR3 protein: CASSSLTGGGLAGAPGDTQYF
clone size: .; V gene: TRBV6-5; J gene: TRBJ1-1; D gene: .; CDR3 DNA: TGTGCCAGCAGCCAATCGACTCGGACTGAAGCTTTCTTT; CDR3 protein: CASSQSTRTEAFF
clone size: .; V gene: TRBV6-5; J gene: TRBJ1-2; D gene: TRBD1; CDR3 DNA: TGTGCCAGCAGACCAGGGACAGGGCCTTATGGCTACACCTTC; CDR3 protein: CASRPGTGPYGYTF
clone size: few; V gene: TRBV2; J gene: TRBJ1-2; D gene: TRBD1; CDR3 DNA: TGTGCCAGCAGTGTCGGACAGGGGATAAACTATGGCTACACCTTC; CDR3 protein: CASSVGQGINYGYTF
clone size: .; V gene: TRBV28; J gene: TRBJ1-2; D gene: .; CDR3 DNA: TGTGCCAGCACCACCCCCGGCGGCTACTATGGCTACACCTTC; CDR3 protein: CASTTPGGYYGYTF
clone size: .; V gene: TRBV4-1; J gene: TRBJ1-3; D gene: .; CDR3 DNA: TGCGCCAGCAGCCAAGGTGAGAGTATCTCTGGAAACACCATATATTTT; CDR3 protein: CASSQGESISGNTIYF
clone size: .; V gene: TRBV4-1; J gene: TRBJ1-4; D gene: .; CDR3 DNA: TGCGCCAGCAGCCAAGTTGGCAGGGCCCCCGGGGAAAAACTGTTTTTT; CDR3 protein: CASSQVGRAPGEKLFF
clone size: .; V gene: TRBV29-1; J gene: TRBJ1-1; D gene: TRBD1; CDR3 DNA: TGCAGCGTGCCCGGGACAGGGTACACTGAAGCTTTCTTT; CDR3 protein: CSVPGTGYTEAFF
clone size: .; V gene: TRBV27; J gene: TRBJ1-1; D gene: .; CDR3 DNA: TGTGCCAGCAGACCACAGAAAAACACTGAAGCTTTCTTT; CDR3 protein: CASRPQKNTEAFF
clone size: .; V gene: TRBV10-1; J gene: TRBJ1-6; D gene: .; CDR3 DNA: TGCGCCAGCAGTGAGTCGAGGGCAGGGGATTCACCCCTCCACTTT; CDR3 protein: CASSESRAGDSPLHF
clone size: .; V gene: TRBV19; J gene: TRBJ1-5; D gene: .; CDR3 DNA: TGTGCCAGTAGCGACGGACAAGGATTAAATCAGCCCCAGCATTTT; CDR3 protein: CASSDGQGLNQPQHF
clone size: .; V gene: TRBV9; J gene: TRBJ2-5; D gene: TRBD2; CDR3 DNA: TGTGCCAGCAGCAGAGGGGCTAGCGGGGGGACTCAAGAGACCCAGTACTTC; CDR3 protein: CASSRGASGGTQETQYF
clone size: .; V gene: TRBV28; J gene: TRBJ1-1; D gene: .; CDR3 DNA: TGTGCCAGCAGTCCCGGCAGCGTCTTGGCTTTCTTT; CDR3 protein: CASSPGSVLAFF
clone size: .; V gene: TRBV10-3; J gene: TRBJ2-1; D gene: TRBD2; CDR3 DNA: TGTGCCATCGGATCCCTTAGTGGGACAGGGAGGACTAGCGGGGGCTCATCGGGGTCCAATGAGCAGTTCTTC; CDR3 protein: CAIGSLSGTGRTSGGSSGSNEQFF
clone size: few; V gene: TRBV9; J gene: TRBJ1-6; D gene: .; CDR3 DNA: TGTGCCAGCACCAGGGATAATTCACCCCTCCACTTT; CDR3 protein: CASTRDNSPLHF
clone size: .; V gene: TRBV11-2; J gene: TRBJ1-1; D gene: .; CDR3 DNA: TGTGCCAGCAGCTCACAGGTTAGCACTGAAGCTTTCTTT; CDR3 protein: CASSSQVSTEAFF